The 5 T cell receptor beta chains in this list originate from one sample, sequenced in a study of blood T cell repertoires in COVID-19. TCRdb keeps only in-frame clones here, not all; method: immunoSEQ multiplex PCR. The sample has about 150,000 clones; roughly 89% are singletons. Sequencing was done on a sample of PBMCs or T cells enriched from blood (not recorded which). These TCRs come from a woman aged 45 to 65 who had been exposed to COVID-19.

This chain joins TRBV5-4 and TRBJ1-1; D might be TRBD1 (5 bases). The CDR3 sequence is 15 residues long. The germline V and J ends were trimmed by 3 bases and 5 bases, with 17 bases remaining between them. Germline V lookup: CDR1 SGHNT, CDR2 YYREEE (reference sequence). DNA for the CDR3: TGTGCCAGCAGCTGGAAAAGGGGTCTGGGAACTGAAGCTTTCTTT. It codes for CASSWKRGLGTEAFF.

The CDR3 region has the DNA TGTGCCAGCAGCGGACTGAGCAATGAGCAGTTCTTC. Encoded protein: CASSGLSNEQFF. The V gene is TRBV6-2 or TRBV6-3, the J gene TRBJ2-1; weak D call: TRBD2 (5 bases). Per the germline V gene, CDR1 is MNHEY and CDR2 is SVGEGT. The CDR3 has 12 residues. V was trimmed by 6 bases and J by 6 bases, leaving 9 bases between them.

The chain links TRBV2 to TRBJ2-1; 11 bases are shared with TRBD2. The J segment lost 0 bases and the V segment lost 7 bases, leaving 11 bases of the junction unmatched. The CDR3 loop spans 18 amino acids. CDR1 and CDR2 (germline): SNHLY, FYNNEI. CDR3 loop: CASIWASGGISSYNEQFF. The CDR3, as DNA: TGTGCCAGCATCTGGGCTAGCGGGGGGATCAGCTCCTACAATGAGCAGTTCTTC. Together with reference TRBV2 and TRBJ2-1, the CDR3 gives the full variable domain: EPEVTQTPSHQVTQMGQEVILRCVPISNHLYFYWYRQILGQKVEFLVSFYNNEISEKSEIFDDQFSVERPDGSNFTLKIRSTKLEDSAMYFCASIWASGGISSYNEQFFGPGTRLTVL.

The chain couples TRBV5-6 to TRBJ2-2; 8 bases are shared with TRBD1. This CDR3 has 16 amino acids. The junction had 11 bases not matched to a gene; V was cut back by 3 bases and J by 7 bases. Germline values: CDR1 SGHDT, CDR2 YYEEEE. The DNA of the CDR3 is TGTGCCAGCAGCTCAGGGACAGGCCTAACCGGCGGGGAGCTGTTTTTT. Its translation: CASSSGTGLTGGELFF.

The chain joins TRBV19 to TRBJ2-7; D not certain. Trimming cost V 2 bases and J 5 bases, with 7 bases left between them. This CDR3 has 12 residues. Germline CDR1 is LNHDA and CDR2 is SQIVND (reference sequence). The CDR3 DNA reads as TGTGCCAGTAGTATAATTGGAGACGAGCAGTACTTC. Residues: CASSIIGDEQYF.